These T cell receptor beta chains were read from a single sample in a study of shared clonotypes between healthy human individuals. The protocol was immunoSEQ multiplex PCR, while the TCRdb copy is restricted to in-frame clones and leaves out a portion. The table includes approximately 2.3 million clones, 85% to 95% detected once. Sequencing was done on a sample of naive CD4+ T cells from PBMCs. The receptors derive from a man younger than 35 in good health. Some clones in this sample may be carry-over from other donors' samples. Both conserved end residues are part of each CDR3. D genes are given only for firm matches. Clone size appears in some rows only: once, few, many, or a class for an expanded clone.

d_call	v_call	clone_size	j_call	cdr3_aa	cdr3_nt
-	TRBV11-3	-	TRBJ2-1	CASSLDIEQGNNEQFF	TGTGCCAGCAGCTTAGACATAGAACAGGGAAATAATGAGCAGTTCTTC
TRBD2	TRBV18	-	TRBJ2-1	CASSQGLVNNEQFF	TGTGCCAGCTCACAGGGACTAGTGAACAATGAGCAGTTCTTC
TRBD1	TRBV5-1	-	TRBJ2-7	CASSPTGGTYEQYF	TGCGCCAGCAGCCCGACAGGGGGAACCTACGAGCAGTACTTC
-	TRBV2	-	TRBJ1-2	CASSWRGDYGYTF	TGTGCCAGCTCTTGGCGGGGGGACTATGGCTACACCTTC
-	TRBV29-1	-	TRBJ2-1	CSVRAKEGDDEQFF	TGCAGCGTTAGAGCCAAGGAAGGGGACGATGAGCAGTTCTTC
-	TRBV7-9	-	TRBJ1-1	CASDQGQNTEAFF	TGTGCCAGCGACCAGGGCCAGAACACTGAAGCTTTCTTT
TRBD2	TRBV6-4	-	TRBJ2-1	CASSDVAGGYNEQFF	TGTGCCAGCAGTGACGTAGCGGGAGGGTACAATGAGCAGTTCTTC
TRBD1	TRBV5-1	-	TRBJ1-3	CASSSGQPMIGNTIYF	TGCGCCAGCAGCTCGGGACAGCCGATGATCGGAAACACCATATATTTT
-	TRBV2	-	TRBJ2-3	CASSELLASTQYF	TGTGCCAGCAGTGAACTGCTAGCCTCTACGCAGTATTTT
-	TRBV5-1	-	TRBJ2-7	CASSVPDSAYEQYF	TGCGCCAGCAGCGTGCCCGACAGTGCCTACGAGCAGTACTTC
TRBD2	TRBV27	few	TRBJ2-3	CASSSGPLAGDQDTQYF	TGTGCCAGCAGTTCTGGCCCCCTAGCGGGAGATCAAGATACGCAGTATTTT
-	TRBV11-1	-	TRBJ2-2	CASSGGLTGELFF	TGTGCCAGCTCAGGGGGACTCACCGGGGAGCTGTTTTTT
-	TRBV5-5	-	TRBJ1-3	CASSLTGRSGNTIYF	TGTGCCAGCAGCTTAACGGGGCGCTCTGGAAACACCATATATTTT
-	TRBV29-1	-	TRBJ2-7	CSVTRGGPNEQYF	TGCAGCGTTACCCGTGGCGGCCCCAACGAGCAGTACTTC
TRBD2	TRBV30	-	TRBJ2-3	CAWSSTSDSTDTQYF	TGTGCCTGGAGTTCGACTAGCGACAGCACAGATACGCAGTATTTT
-	TRBV28	-	TRBJ1-1	CASSAGGRGTEAFF	TGTGCCAGCAGTGCCGGGGGGAGAGGCACTGAAGCTTTCTTT
-	TRBV5-1	-	TRBJ2-2	CASSLDGSGGELFF	TGCGCCAGCAGCTTGGACGGGAGCGGTGGGGAGCTGTTTTTT
TRBD1	TRBV28	-	TRBJ2-7	CASSWTGLVEQYF	TGTGCCAGCAGTTGGACAGGCCTCGTAGAGCAGTACTTC
TRBD2	TRBV5-1	-	TRBJ2-2	CASSGRLAGGPNTGELFF	TGCGCCAGCAGCGGTCGACTAGCGGGAGGGCCCAACACCGGGGAGCTGTTTTTT
-	TRBV5-1	-	TRBJ1-1	CASKGEDEAFF	TGCGCCAGCAAGGGGGAGGATGAAGCTTTCTTT
-	TRBV4-2	-	TRBJ1-5	CASSQDLATDQPQHF	TGTGCCAGCAGCCAAGACTTGGCCACTGATCAGCCCCAGCATTTT
TRBD1	TRBV7-9	-	TRBJ1-2	CASSPKDRGGYTF	TGTGCCAGCAGCCCCAAGGACAGGGGGGGCTACACCTTC
-	TRBV7-3	-	TRBJ2-2	CASSLQPVSNTGELFF	TGTGCCAGCAGCTTACAGCCAGTATCGAACACCGGGGAGCTGTTTTTT